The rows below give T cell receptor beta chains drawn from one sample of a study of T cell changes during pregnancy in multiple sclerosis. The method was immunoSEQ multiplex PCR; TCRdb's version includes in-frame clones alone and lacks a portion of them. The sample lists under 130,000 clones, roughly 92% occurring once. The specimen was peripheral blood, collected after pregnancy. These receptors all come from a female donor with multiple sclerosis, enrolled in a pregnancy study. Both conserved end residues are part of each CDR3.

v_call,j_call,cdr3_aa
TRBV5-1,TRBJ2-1,CASSLLAGAYNEQFF
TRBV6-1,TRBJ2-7,CASSLREGESYEQYF
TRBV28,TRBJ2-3,CASSRRAPSTDTQYF
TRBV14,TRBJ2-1,CASSPAGSYNEQFF
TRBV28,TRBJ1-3,CASTRQGNTIYF
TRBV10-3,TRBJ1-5,CAISAGIPNQPQHF
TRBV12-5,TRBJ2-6,CASGLDRGLSGANVLTF
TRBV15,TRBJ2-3,CATSPDSRTDTQYF
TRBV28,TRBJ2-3,CASSRGTGGTDTQYF
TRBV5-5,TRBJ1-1,CASSPGISNTEAFF
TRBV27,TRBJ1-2,CASSLSGTGAYGYTF
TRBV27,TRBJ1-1,CASSSVDTEAFF
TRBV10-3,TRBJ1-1,CAIGRGVDTEAFF
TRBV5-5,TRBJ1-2,CASSLTPTASNYGYTF
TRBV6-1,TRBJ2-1,CASSEGTGGYNEQFF